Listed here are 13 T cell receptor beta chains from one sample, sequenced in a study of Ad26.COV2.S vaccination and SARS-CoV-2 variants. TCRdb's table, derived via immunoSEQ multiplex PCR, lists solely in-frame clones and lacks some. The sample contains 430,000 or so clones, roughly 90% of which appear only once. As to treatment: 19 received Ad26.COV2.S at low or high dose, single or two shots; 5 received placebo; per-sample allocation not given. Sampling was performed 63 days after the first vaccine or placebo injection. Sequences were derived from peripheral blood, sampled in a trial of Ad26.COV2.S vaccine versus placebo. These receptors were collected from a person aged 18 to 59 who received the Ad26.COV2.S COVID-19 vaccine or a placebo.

CDR3 sequence reads: CATSDWDRGSPGNEQFF. CDR3 bases: TGTGCCACCAGTGACTGGGACAGGGGGTCACCGGGTAATGAGCAGTTCTTC. The chain employs TRBV24-1 and TRBJ2-1, with 11 bases lining up with TRBD1. Germline-derived CDR1 and CDR2 are KGHDR and SFDVKD. V shed 4 bases, J shed 7 bases, and the junction held 11 bases outside the gene matches. There are 17 residues in the CDR3.

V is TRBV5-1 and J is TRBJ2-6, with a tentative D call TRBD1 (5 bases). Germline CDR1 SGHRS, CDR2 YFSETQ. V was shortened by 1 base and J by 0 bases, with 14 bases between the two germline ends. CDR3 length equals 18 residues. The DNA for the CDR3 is TGCGCCAGCAGCTTGTTAGGCAGGGCCCTCTCTGGGGCCAACGTCCTGACTTTC. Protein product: CASSLLGRALSGANVLTF.

The CDR3 bases are TGCGCCAGCAGCCAAGGTTGGGGGGGCCGGTCGAATCAGCCCCAGCATTTT. Its protein is CASSQGWGGRSNQPQHF. The chain couples TRBV4-3 to TRBJ1-5; a weak D match, TRBD1 (6 bases). This CDR3 spans 17 amino acids. The germline V gene encodes CDR1 LGHNA and CDR2 YSLEER. V lost 1 base and J lost 4, with 17 bases in between.

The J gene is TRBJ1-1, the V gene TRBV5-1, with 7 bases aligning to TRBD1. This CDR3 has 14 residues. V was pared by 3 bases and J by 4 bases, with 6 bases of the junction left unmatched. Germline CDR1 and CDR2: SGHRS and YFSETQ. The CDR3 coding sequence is TGCGCCAGCAGCTCAAATTCAGGGGGCACTGAAGCTTTCTTT. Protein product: CASSSNSGGTEAFF.

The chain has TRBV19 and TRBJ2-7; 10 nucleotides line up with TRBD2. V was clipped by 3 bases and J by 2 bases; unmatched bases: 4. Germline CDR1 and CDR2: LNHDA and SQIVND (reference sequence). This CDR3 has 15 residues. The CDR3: CASSISAGGTYEQYF. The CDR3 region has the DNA TGTGCCAGTAGTATCTCAGCGGGAGGGACCTACGAGCAGTACTTC. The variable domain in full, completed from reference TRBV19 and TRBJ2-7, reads DGGITQSPKYLFRKEGQNVTLSCEQNLNHDAMYWYRQDPGQGLRLIYYSQIVNDFQKGDIAEGYSVSREKKESFPLTVTSAQKNPTAFYLCASSISAGGTYEQYFGPGTRLTVT.

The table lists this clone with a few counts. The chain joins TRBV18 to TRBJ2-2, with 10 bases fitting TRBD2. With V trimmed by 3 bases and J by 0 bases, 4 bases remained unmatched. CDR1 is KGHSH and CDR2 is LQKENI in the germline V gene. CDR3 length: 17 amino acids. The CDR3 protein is CASSPPGLATNTGELFF. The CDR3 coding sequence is TGTGCCAGCTCACCTCCGGGACTAGCGACGAACACCGGGGAGCTGTTTTTT.

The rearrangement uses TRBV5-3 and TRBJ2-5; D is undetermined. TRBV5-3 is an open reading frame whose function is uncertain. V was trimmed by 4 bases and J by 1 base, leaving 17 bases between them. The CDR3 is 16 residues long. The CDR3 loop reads CARSLPRVSCQETQYF. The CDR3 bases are TGTGCCAGAAGCCTCCCAAGGGTTAGCTGCCAAGAGACCCAGTACTTC.

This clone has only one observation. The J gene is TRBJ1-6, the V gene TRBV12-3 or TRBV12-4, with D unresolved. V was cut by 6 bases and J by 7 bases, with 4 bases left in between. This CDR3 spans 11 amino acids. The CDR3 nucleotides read TGTGCCAGCAGCTTGAATTCACCCCTCCACTTT. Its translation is CASSLNSPLHF.

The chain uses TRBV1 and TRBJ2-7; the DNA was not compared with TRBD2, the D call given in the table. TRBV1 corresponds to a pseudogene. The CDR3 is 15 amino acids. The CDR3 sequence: CTSSHSSLPGHEQYF. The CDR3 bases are TGCACCAGCAGCCACTCTAGCCTCCCTGGCCACGAGCAGTACTTC.

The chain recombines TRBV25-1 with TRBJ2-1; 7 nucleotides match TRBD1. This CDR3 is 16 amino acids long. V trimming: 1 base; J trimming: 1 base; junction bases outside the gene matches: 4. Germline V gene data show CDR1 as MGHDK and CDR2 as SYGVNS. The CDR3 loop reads CASSESYRGSYNEQFF. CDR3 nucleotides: TGTGCCAGCAGTGAATCCTACAGGGGTTCCTACAATGAGCAGTTCTTC.

DNA for the CDR3: TGTGCCAGCAGCCAGACTAGCGGGAGCTCCTACGAGCAGTACTTC. Translating gives CASSQTSGSSYEQYF. The chain combines TRBV4-2 with TRBJ2-7, with 12 bases fitting TRBD2. Germline lookup yields CDR1 LGHNA and CDR2 YNFKEQ. With V trimmed by 3 bases and J by 0 bases, 0 bases remained unmatched. This CDR3 is 15 amino acids long.

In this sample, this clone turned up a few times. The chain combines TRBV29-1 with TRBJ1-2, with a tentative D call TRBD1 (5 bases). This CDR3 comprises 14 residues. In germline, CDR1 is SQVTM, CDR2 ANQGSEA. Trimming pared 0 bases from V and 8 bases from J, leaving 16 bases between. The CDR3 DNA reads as TGCAGCGTTGAAGATATCGGCGGGGGTCACGGCTACACCTTC. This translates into CSVEDIGGGHGYTF.

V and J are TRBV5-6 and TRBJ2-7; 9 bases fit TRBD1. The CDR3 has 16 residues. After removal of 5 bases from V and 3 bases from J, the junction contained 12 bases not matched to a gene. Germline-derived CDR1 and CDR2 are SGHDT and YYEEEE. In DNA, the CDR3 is TGTGCCAGCAGTACCGGGACAGGGAGGACTGACTACGAGCAGTACTTC. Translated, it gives CASSTGTGRTDYEQYF.